A single sample gave rise to the 18 T cell receptor beta chains below, sequenced in a study of shared clonotypes between healthy human individuals. The repertoire was sequenced with immunoSEQ multiplex PCR; TCRdb's copy has only in-frame clones and lacks some. The table shows roughly 1,100,000 clones, with 65% to 75% occurring only once. Sample: memory CD4+ T cells sorted from blood. The subset was: CD45RA-negative fraction. These receptors were obtained from a man aged 18 to 30 in good health.

This clone was seen only a few times. Other DNA sequences within the sample encode an identical CDR3. The chain joins TRBV10-3 to TRBJ1-4; no firm D call. The V end was cut by 0 bases, the J end by 7 bases, with 3 bases between. The CDR3 consists of 12 residues. Per the germline V gene, CDR1 is ENHRY and CDR2 is SYGVKD. CDR3 nucleotides: TGTGCCATCAGTGAGTCTGCTGAAAAACTGTTTTTT. This translates into CAISESAEKLFF.

Note on this clone: A junction boundary mismatches the germline segment, possibly from a read error. V is TRBV2 and J is TRBJ1-3; perhaps TRBD1 as D (5 bases). The CDR3 sequence is 12 residues long. Germline loops: CDR1 SNHLY, CDR2 FYNNEI. The CDR3 here is CASKEQAGPLDF. CDR3 DNA: TGTGCCAGCAAAGAACAGGCTGGGCCTTTGGATTTT.

This clone was found a few times. The chain recombines TRBV5-1 with TRBJ2-2; D is unclear. The CDR3 length is 14 residues. Germline CDR1 is SGHRS and CDR2 is YFSETQ. V was cut by 6 bases and J by 4 bases, with 13 bases left in between. CDR3 loop: CASIGRLGTGELFF. For the CDR3, the DNA is TGCGCCAGCATCGGCCGACTGGGCACCGGGGAGCTGTTTTTT.

The chain has TRBV19 and TRBJ1-6, with D hard to call. The CDR3 is 13 amino acids. Per the germline V gene, CDR1 is LNHDA and CDR2 is SQIVND (reference sequence). Trimming left V 9 bases short and J 10 bases short, with 16 bases between. The CDR3 coding sequence is TGTGCCAGCGCGGAAGAGGGCAACTCACCCCTCCACTTT. As protein: CASAEEGNSPLHF.

This clone was detected ten times or more. The rearrangement uses TRBV15 and TRBJ1-6; D may be TRBD1 (6 bases). Trimming removed 1 base at V and 6 bases at J, with 13 bases between. Germline V gene data show CDR1 as LNHNV and CDR2 as YYDKDF (reference sequence). The CDR3 extends over 16 amino acids. The CDR3 protein is CATSRGSGRGNSPLHF. The CDR3 DNA reads TGTGCCACCAGCAGAGGATCCGGCAGGGGTAATTCACCCCTCCACTTT. The full variable domain, rest sourced from reference TRBV15 and TRBJ1-6, is DAMVIQNPRYQVTQFGKPVTLSCSQTLNHNVMYWYQQKSSQAPKLLFHYYDKDFNNEADTPDNFQSRRPNTSFCFLDIRSPGLGDTAMYLCATSRGSGRGNSPLHFGNGTRLTVT.

As to this clone: Other DNA sequences in this specimen translate into the identical CDR3. This chain joins TRBV19 and TRBJ2-2; no firm D call. The germline CDR1 and CDR2 sequences are LNHDA and SQIVND (reference sequence). With 3 bases removed from V and 0 bases from J, the gap between germline ends came to 11 bases. This CDR3 has 16 residues. This CDR3 is CASSMGTPTNTGELFF. In DNA form, the CDR3 reads TGTGCCAGTAGTATGGGAACACCAACGAACACCGGGGAGCTGTTTTTT.

V usage is TRBV30 and J usage is TRBJ1-4, with D perhaps matching TRBD1 (6 bases). The germline gives CDR1 GTSNPN, CDR2 SVGIG (reference sequence). The CDR3 runs to 14 residues. V lost 4 bases and J lost 5, with 14 bases in between. The CDR3 nucleotides read TGTGCCTGGACCACAGGGAAGGGGAATGAAAAACTGTTTTTT. It specifies CAWTTGKGNEKLFF.

The gene calls are TRBV2 and TRBJ2-5; no firm D call. Germline V gives CDR1 SNHLY, CDR2 FYNNEI. With 6 bases removed from V and 5 bases from J, the gap between germline ends came to 13 bases. The CDR3 loop spans 13 amino acids. The CDR3 nucleotides are TGTGCCAGCAGCGTGATCTTTGGGGAGACCCAGTACTTC. It codes for CASSVIFGETQYF. Full variable domain (remainder filled in from reference TRBV2 and TRBJ2-5): EPEVTQTPSHQVTQMGQEVILRCVPISNHLYFYWYRQILGQKVEFLVSFYNNEISEKSEIFDDQFSVERPDGSNFTLKIRSTKLEDSAMYFCASSVIFGETQYFGPGTRLLVL.

The chain combines TRBV30 with TRBJ1-2, with D uncertain. Trimming took off 3 bases at V and 7 bases at J, with 12 bases between the two ends. This CDR3 is 12 amino acids long. Germline values: CDR1 GTSNPN, CDR2 SVGIG (reference sequence). In nucleotides, the CDR3 is TGTGCCTGGAGCCCGGGATTCGGTGGCTACACCTTC. This encodes CAWSPGFGGYTF.

Comment on this clone: This specimen includes other DNA sequences encoding the same CDR3. This CDR3 is CASSLGANTEAFF. The DNA of the CDR3 is TGTGCCAGCAGTTTAGGTGCGAACACTGAAGCTTTCTTT. The V call is TRBV27, the J call TRBJ1-1; D gene uncertain. The CDR3 spans 13 residues. Trimming cost V 2 bases and J 1 base, with 5 bases left between them. Germline lookup yields CDR1 MNHEY and CDR2 SMNVEV (reference sequence).

This chain's CDR3 is CASRASDTQYF. CDR3 sequence (DNA): TGTGCCAGCAGGGCATCGGATACGCAGTATTTT. This chain uses TRBV28 with TRBJ2-3; D is unresolved. Germline CDR1 is MDHEN and CDR2 is SYDVKM. The CDR3 spans 11 residues. V lost 6 bases to trimming and J lost 6 bases, with 7 bases between them.

The rearrangement joins TRBV27 to TRBJ1-5; 10 bases map to TRBD1. The germline V gene has CDR1 MNHEY and CDR2 SMNVEV (reference sequence). CDR3 size: 14 residues. Trimming cost V 6 bases and J 6 bases; bases outside gene matches: 5. The CDR3 loop reads CASSLTGGVQPQHF. In DNA form, the CDR3 reads TGTGCCAGCAGCTTGACAGGGGGCGTTCAGCCCCAGCATTTT.

J is TRBJ1-6 and V is TRBV28; 7 bases fit TRBD1. The CDR3 contains 15 residues. V dropped 4 bases and J dropped 7; count of bases not matched to a gene: 7. The germline gives CDR1 MDHEN, CDR2 SYDVKM. The CDR3 loop reads CASSSGDSKNSPLHF. DNA for the CDR3: TGTGCCAGCAGTTCGGGGGACAGTAAAAATTCACCCCTCCACTTT.

This clone is a singleton in its sample. Other nucleotide sequences from this sample produce the same CDR3. The V gene is TRBV9, the J gene TRBJ1-6; D is unclear. Germline V gives CDR1 SGDLS, CDR2 YYNGEE. The CDR3 covers 14 residues. V was trimmed by 0 bases and J by 6 bases, leaving 7 bases between them. The CDR3, as DNA: TGTGCCAGCAGCGTAGAAGGGTCTAATTCACCCCTCCACTTT. It specifies CASSVEGSNSPLHF. The full variable domain, with the rest looked up from reference TRBV9 and TRBJ1-6, is DSGVTQTPKHLITATGQRVTLRCSPRSGDLSVYWYQQSLDQGLQFLIQYYNGEERAKGNILERFSAQQFPDLHSELNLSSLELGDSALYFCASSVEGSNSPLHFGNGTRLTVT.

This chain links TRBV2 with TRBJ2-5; 7 bases are a match to TRBD1. Germline CDR1 is SNHLY and CDR2 is FYNNEI. Trimming cost V 6 bases and J 4 bases; bases outside gene matches: 5. The CDR3 loop spans 13 amino acids. This CDR3 is CASSGDRAETQYF. In DNA, the CDR3 is TGTGCCAGCAGCGGTGACAGGGCAGAGACCCAGTACTTC.

The count of this clone is one. This chain connects TRBV5-5 to TRBJ2-3, with a tentative D call TRBD1 (6 bases). The CDR3 loop spans 14 amino acids. Looked up from germline, CDR1 is SGHKS and CDR2 is YYEKEE (reference sequence). V was shortened by 3 bases and J by 2 bases, with 10 bases between the two germline ends. The CDR3 DNA is TGTGCCAGCAGCTCTGGACAGTACACAGATACGCAGTATTTT. Protein: CASSSGQYTDTQYF. Supplemented by reference TRBV5-5 and TRBJ2-3, the full variable domain reads DAGVTQSPTHLIKTRGQQVTLRCSPISGHKSVSWYQQVLGQGPQFIFQYYEKEERGRGNFPDRFSARQFPNYSSELNVNALLLGDSALYLCASSSGQYTDTQYFGPGTRLTVL.

This rearrangement joins TRBV7-9 to TRBJ1-1, with a weak D call TRBD1 (5 bases). V lost 5 bases and J 8 bases, leaving 15 bases between the germline ends. In germline, CDR1 is SEHNR, CDR2 FQNEAQ (reference sequence). The CDR3 contains 13 residues. The CDR3 DNA is TGTGCCAGCAGCCATTCCGCTGGGGGAGAAGCTTTCTTT. It is translated as CASSHSAGGEAFF. Using reference TRBV7-9 and TRBJ1-1 for the parts outside the CDR3, the full variable domain is DTGVSQNPRHKITKRGQNVTFRCDPISEHNRLYWYRQTLGQGPEFLTYFQNEAQLEKSRLLSDRFSAERPKGSFSTLEIQRTEQGDSAMYLCASSHSAGGEAFFGQGTRLTVV.

The V and J genes are TRBV6-1 and TRBJ2-3; 9 bases match TRBD2. Germline V lookup: CDR1 MNHNS, CDR2 SASEGT. The CDR3 consists of 17 residues. V dropped 4 bases and J dropped 2; count of bases not matched to a gene: 10. CDR3 in amino acids: CASSVGAGGFITDTQYF. In nucleotides, the CDR3 is TGTGCCAGCAGTGTCGGTGCGGGGGGGTTCATCACAGATACGCAGTATTTT.